This is a list of T cell receptor beta chains from one sample in a study of CXCR3-negative and CXCR3-positive naive CD8 T cells. Following a re-call of the 5' RACE reads, TCRdb has one entry per CDR3 protein and lacks DNA. This sample's table reports tens of thousands of distinct CDR3 sequences. The sequenced sample consisted of naive CXCR3- CD8+ T cells from blood. Receptor source: a human donor in good health. Some clones in this sample may be carry-over from other donors' samples. Both conserved end residues are part of each CDR3. Fields, in order: V gene, CDR3 length, J gene, clone size, CDR3 protein. Part of the rows lack a size; the others show once, few, many or a class for expanded clones.

>TRBV7-9|13|TRBJ2-1|NA
CASSLVAGNEQFF
>TRBV7-2|15|TRBJ2-7|NA
CASSFEYPPVDEQYF
>TRBV4-1|16|TRBJ1-6|medium-sized
CASSDDAGKHNSPLHF
>TRBV5-6|17|TRBJ2-5|NA
CASSFYAGNPHPETQYF
>TRBV27|16|TRBJ2-1|NA
CASSLSAGLDYNEQFF
>TRBV6-2/TRBV6-3|14|TRBJ1-5|NA
CASSYSWTAGDQHF
>TRBV28|15|TRBJ2-7|NA
CASSFQEGVRYEQYF
>TRBV7-3|15|TRBJ1-2|NA
CASSSTGGKLLGYTF
>TRBV7-9|13|TRBJ1-2|NA
CASSYGGTYGYTF
>TRBV4-1|11|TRBJ2-1|NA
CASSLYNEQFF
>TRBV14|15|TRBJ2-1|NA
CASSQSSQLGHEQFF
>TRBV4-3|16|TRBJ2-1|NA
CASSQEAPGTVNEQFF
>TRBV4-2|17|TRBJ2-1|NA
CASTPHLAGGLYNEQFF
>TRBV21-1|13|TRBJ1-2|NA
CASSKEEHYGYTF
>TRBV6-6|16|TRBJ2-5|NA
CASSYSNTGQGETQYF
>TRBV2|14|TRBJ1-2|NA
CASSEMLGGNGYTF
>TRBV4-3|16|TRBJ2-1|NA
CASSQGRPILYNEQFF
>TRBV7-3|14|TRBJ2-1|NA
CASSPTGAYNEQFF
>TRBV19|14|TRBJ2-5|NA
CASSIGGGQETQYF
>TRBV6-5|16|TRBJ2-7|NA
CASSSPRGGETYEQYF
>TRBV7-6|18|TRBJ2-1|medium-sized
CASSLDFGGLGSYNEQFF
>TRBV9|15|TRBJ2-2|NA
CASSVASGSSGELFF
>TRBV29-1|13|TRBJ2-5|NA
CSERPGNQETQYF
>TRBV4-3|14|TRBJ2-7|NA
CASSQNRGHYEQYF
>TRBV2|14|TRBJ2-1|NA
CASSGGGGSNEQFF
>TRBV29-1|13|TRBJ2-7|NA
CSVGWGSSYEQYF
>TRBV9|13|TRBJ2-7|NA
CASRPEGEYEQYF
>TRBV5-7|15|TRBJ2-1|NA
CASSSTGGANNEQFF